This is a list of T cell receptor beta chains from one sample in a study of T-cell reconstitution after alpha-beta-depleted transplantation in children. TCRdb re-called the PCR reads through MiXCR, storing one row per CDR3 protein. This sample carries fewer than 750,000 distinct CDR3 sequences, 23% of them seen once, and the ten largest clones take 12% to 15%. The sequencing used PBMCs, mostly from graft donor cells, collected 360 days after TCRalphabeta/CD19-depleted stem cell transplant. Source of these receptors: a boy younger than two who had a stem cell transplant for acute myeloid leukemia, so the T cells may come from the graft donor. Both conserved end residues are part of each CDR3. A D gene is named only where the DNA matches it firmly. Clone size, where shown, is once, few, many, or a class for clones that have expanded.

TRBJ1-1,.,few,TRBV10-3,CAISDFDVRPGAFF,TGTGCCATCAGTGACTTTGACGTCCGTCCGGGGGCTTTCTTT
TRBJ2-3,.,many,TRBV29-1,CSVDPAGVADTQYF,TGCAGCGTTGACCCGGCCGGGGTTGCAGATACGCAGTATTTT
TRBJ2-2,.,many,TRBV28,CASSSPDPGELFF,TGTGCCAGCAGTTCCCCCGACCCCGGGGAGCTGTTTTTT
TRBJ2-7,.,few,TRBV7-6,CASSPRFRSSYEQYF,TGTGCCAGCAGCCCTCGATTTAGGAGCTCCTACGAGCAGTACTTC
TRBJ2-6,.,.,TRBV6-2/TRBV6-3,CASSIPGLETGANVLTF,TGTGCCAGCAGTATACCAGGGCTTGAGACTGGGGCCAACGTCCTGACTTTC
TRBJ2-1,TRBD2,few,TRBV13,CASSLGGGYYNEQFF,TGTGCCAGCAGCTTAGGCGGGGGGTACTACAATGAGCAGTTCTTC
TRBJ2-7,.,few,TRBV6-1,CASSGGQGASYEQYF,TGTGCCAGCAGTGGGGGGCAGGGAGCCTCCTACGAGCAGTACTTC
TRBJ2-1,TRBD2,.,TRBV7-3,CASSLRIRLAGGNEQFF,TGTGCCAGCAGCTTAAGGATTCGACTAGCGGGGGGCAATGAGCAGTTCTTC
TRBJ2-1,.,few,TRBV6-5,CASSYGLVHNEQFF,TGTGCCAGCAGTTACGGGCTGGTCCACAATGAGCAGTTCTTC
TRBJ1-2,.,few,TRBV12-3/TRBV12-4,CASSFFLHYGYTF,TGTGCCAGCAGTTTTTTCTTACACTATGGCTACACCTTC
TRBJ1-1,.,many,TRBV29-1,CSVGQRNTEAFF,TGCAGCGTTGGACAGAGGAACACTGAAGCTTTCTTT
TRBJ2-7,.,many,TRBV20-1,CSARGETGFYEQYF,TGCAGTGCTAGAGGGGAGACAGGTTTCTACGAGCAGTACTTC
TRBJ2-5,.,.,TRBV12-5,CASGLPGPHLF,TGTGCTAGTGGTTTGCCCGGACCACATTTATTC
TRBJ1-4,TRBD1,.,TRBV20-1,CSALKGGANEKLFF,TGCAGTGCGCTAAAAGGGGGCGCGAATGAAAAACTGTTTTTT
TRBJ1-4,.,many,TRBV7-9,CASSFVRHTHATNEKLFF,TGTGCCAGCAGCTTCGTTAGACACACCCACGCAACTAATGAAAAACTGTTTTTT
TRBJ1-6,.,many,TRBV20-1,CSAGGEGSNSPLHF,TGCAGTGCCGGGGGTGAAGGGTCTAATTCACCCCTCCACTTT
TRBJ2-2,TRBD1,.,TRBV20-1,CSAPGQGHTGELFF,TGCAGTGCGCCGGGACAGGGTCACACCGGGGAGCTGTTTTTT
TRBJ2-1,.,many,TRBV12-3/TRBV12-4,CASSFFWDEQFF,TGTGCCAGCAGTTTTTTCTGGGATGAGCAGTTCTTC
TRBJ2-1,TRBD2,many,TRBV12-3/TRBV12-4,CASSQTSGRYNEQFF,TGTGCCAGCAGCCAGACTAGCGGGCGCTACAATGAGCAGTTCTTC
TRBJ2-3,.,many,TRBV24-1,CATSDPRQRTDTQYF,TGTGCCACCAGTGACCCGCGCCAGAGGACAGATACGCAGTATTTT
TRBJ1-1,TRBD1,.,TRBV12-3/TRBV12-4,CASSLVGTANTEAFF,TGTGCCAGCAGTTTAGTGGGGACAGCGAACACTGAAGCTTTCTTT
TRBJ2-1,.,many,TRBV29-1,CSVDSGYNEQFF,TGCAGCGTCGATAGCGGCTACAATGAGCAGTTCTTC
TRBJ2-1,.,few,TRBV5-1,CASSLEWPSPYNEQFF,TGCGCCAGCAGCTTAGAGTGGCCATCTCCTTACAATGAGCAGTTCTTC
TRBJ2-5,.,many,TRBV5-1,CASSIGQVETQYF,TGCGCCAGCAGCATCGGCCAGGTGGAGACCCAGTACTTC
TRBJ2-1,TRBD2,few,TRBV20-1,CSAAPGGQQFF,TGCAGTGCCGCTCCGGGGGGGCAGCAGTTCTTC
TRBJ2-2,.,.,TRBV5-1,CASRSQTDPLTGELFF,TGCGCCAGCAGATCACAGACCGATCCTCTCACCGGGGAGCTGTTTTTT
TRBJ2-7,.,many,TRBV20-1,CSARDWVRSSYEQYF,TGCAGTGCTAGAGATTGGGTCAGGAGCTCCTACGAGCAGTACTTC
TRBJ2-1,.,few,TRBV7-2,CASSFGPKQFF,TGTGCCAGCAGCTTTGGACCTAAACAGTTCTTC
TRBJ2-3,.,.,TRBV7-2,CASSWGAGDTQYF,TGTGCCAGCAGCTGGGGGGCCGGAGATACGCAGTATTTT
TRBJ2-3,TRBD2,few,TRBV27,CASSPFSGATDTQYF,TGTGCCAGCAGTCCCTTCAGCGGGGCCACAGATACGCAGTATTTT
TRBJ2-7,.,many,TRBV9,CASSPTGAEQYF,TGTGCCAGCAGCCCCACGGGGGCCGAGCAGTACTTC
TRBJ1-2,.,.,TRBV6-1,CATTRRDRNYYGYTF,TGTGCCACCACGAGGCGTGACAGGAATTACTATGGCTACACCTTC
TRBJ2-5,TRBD1,many,TRBV29-1,CSVERLTGGEETQYF,TGCAGCGTTGAGCGCTTGACAGGGGGGGAAGAGACCCAGTACTTC
TRBJ2-1,TRBD1,many,TRBV12-3/TRBV12-4,CASKPGGLLSSYNEQFF,TGTGCCAGCAAACCAGGGGGATTATTGTCCTCCTACAATGAGCAGTTCTTC
TRBJ2-2,.,few,TRBV14,CASSQDASRSGELFF,TGTGCCAGCAGCCAAGACGCCAGTAGGAGCGGGGAGCTGTTTTTT
TRBJ1-1,.,few,TRBV20-1,CSARARTGTFGDTEAFF,TGCAGTGCTAGAGCCCGAACAGGGACATTCGGAGATACTGAAGCTTTCTTT
TRBJ1-4,.,.,TRBV7-2,CASSRRGGTNEKLFF,TGTGCCAGCAGCCGTCGGGGAGGAACTAATGAAAAACTGTTTTTT
TRBJ2-1,.,many,TRBV5-1,CASSLASGIYNEQFF,TGCGCCAGCAGCTTGGCCTCAGGGATCTACAATGAGCAGTTCTTC
TRBJ2-7,.,few,TRBV15,CATSRDLGGLYEQYF,TGTGCCACCAGCAGAGATCTCGGGGGGCTCTACGAGCAGTACTTC
TRBJ1-2,.,.,TRBV12-3/TRBV12-4,CASSLSHGLGGYTF,TGTGCCAGCAGTTTATCCCACGGACTGGGAGGCTACACCTTC
TRBJ2-7,.,.,TRBV20-1,CSAEGQPSEQYF,TGCAGTGCGGAGGGACAGCCTTCCGAGCAGTACTTC
TRBJ2-2,.,.,TRBV5-1,CASSLAYFLANTGELFF,TGCGCCAGCAGCTTGGCCTACTTCCTCGCGAACACCGGGGAGCTGTTTTTT
TRBJ1-5,TRBD1,few,TRBV12-3/TRBV12-4,CASSLGGTANQPQHF,TGTGCCAGCAGTTTAGGAGGGACAGCCAATCAGCCCCAGCATTTT
TRBJ1-2,.,many,TRBV5-5,CASSPQRQNYYGYTF,TGTGCCAGCAGCCCTCAGAGGCAGAACTACTATGGCTACACCTTC
TRBJ2-1,.,few,TRBV7-9,CASSFTQGVVQFF,TGTGCCAGCAGCTTTACCCAGGGAGTTGTGCAGTTCTTC
TRBJ1-6,.,.,TRBV20-1,CSAQVGAPLGKPLHF,TGCAGTGCTCAGGTGGGGGCTCCGCTGGGAAAACCCCTCCACTTT
TRBJ2-5,TRBD1,few,TRBV6-5,CASSTDRGPQETQYF,TGTGCCAGCAGTACCGACAGGGGGCCCCAAGAGACCCAGTACTTC
TRBJ2-1,.,.,TRBV7-9,CASSLVDGAYNEQFF,TGTGCCAGCAGCTTAGTAGACGGGGCTTACAATGAGCAGTTCTTC
TRBJ1-5,.,.,TRBV21-1,CASSQTLPGRGQPQHF,TGTGCCAGCAGTCAAACTCTACCGGGTCGAGGGCAGCCCCAGCATTTT
TRBJ2-1,TRBD2,.,TRBV5-6,CASSFSGGWMNEQFF,TGTGCCAGCAGCTTCAGCGGGGGATGGATGAATGAGCAGTTCTTC
TRBJ1-5,.,many,TRBV12-3/TRBV12-4,CASSFAPAAGQPQHF,TGTGCCAGCAGTTTCGCCCCCGCCGCGGGGCAGCCCCAGCATTTT
TRBJ2-3,.,.,TRBV11-3,CASSFGVDTQYF,TGTGCCAGCAGCTTCGGTGTAGATACGCAGTATTTT
TRBJ1-1,.,.,TRBV5-5,CASSLGVGLLANTEAFF,TGTGCCAGCAGCTTGGGTGTAGGACTATTGGCCAACACTGAAGCTTTCTTT
TRBJ2-1,.,.,TRBV13,CASSPGPSFYNEQFF,TGTGCCAGCAGCCCGGGACCGTCGTTTTACAATGAGCAGTTCTTC
TRBJ2-7,TRBD1,.,TRBV9,CASSVEGAPTYEQYF,TGTGCCAGCAGCGTAGAGGGGGCGCCGACCTACGAGCAGTACTTC
TRBJ1-1,.,few,TRBV28,CASSPGRGAFF,TGTGCCAGCAGCCCGGGTCGTGGGGCTTTCTTT